This T cell receptor (beta chain) derives from a study of cytomegalovirus exposure and HLA in healthy donors. In the PCR, 60 Vbeta and 13 Jbeta primers were used. TCRdb keeps only in-frame clones here, not all; method: immunoSEQ multiplex PCR. Here the sample spans about 110,000 clones, approximately 79% being singletons. CDR1 SGHTA and CDR2 FQGNSA come from the germline V gene. The CDR3 sequence is 15 residues long. V was clipped by 4 bases and J by 4 bases, with 14 bases between them. Study results and caveats: The HLA-A and HLA-B alleles of most subjects were reportedly predicted accurately from TCR beta sequences.

Concerning this clone itself: What it binds is unknown.

This chain connects TRBV7-2 to TRBJ2-1, with unresolved D. The sequenced sample consisted of PBMCs. This clonotype was obtained from a man aged 25 to 45 in good health and CMV-seropositive. As DNA, the CDR3 is TGTGCCAGCAGCTCACAAACGGCAGGTTACAATGAGCAGTTCTTC. Residues: CASSSQTAGYNEQFF.